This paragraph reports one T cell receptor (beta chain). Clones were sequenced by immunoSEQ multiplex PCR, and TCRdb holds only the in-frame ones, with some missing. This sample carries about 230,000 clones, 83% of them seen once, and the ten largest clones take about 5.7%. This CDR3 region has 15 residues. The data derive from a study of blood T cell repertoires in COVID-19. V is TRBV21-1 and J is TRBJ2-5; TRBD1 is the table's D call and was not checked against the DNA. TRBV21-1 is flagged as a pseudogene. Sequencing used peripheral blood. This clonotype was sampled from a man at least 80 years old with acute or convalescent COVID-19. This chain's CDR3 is CASSNRRGIHGTQYF. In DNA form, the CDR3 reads TGTGCCAGCAGCAACCGCAGGGGAATACATGGGACCCAGTACTTC.